This T cell receptor beta chain was identified in a study of T cells in Graves' hyperthyroidism and ophthalmopathy. An approximately 10 ml volume of fresh peripheral blood provided the PBMCs. What was amplified from RNA transcripts were TCR beta CDR3 regions. Primed by the HTBI set, a first-round RT-PCR was run on the TCR CDR3. TCRdb reanalysed the multiplex PCR reads using MiXCR and keeps one entry per CDR3 protein. The sample consists of roughly 500,000 distinct CDR3 sequences, 11% to 15% of them appearing once. Trimming took off 6 bases at V and 3 bases at J, with 9 bases between the two ends. Germline V gene sequence: CDR1 MNHNS, CDR2 SASEGT. The CDR3 is 13 amino acids. In its sample, this clonotype was seen many times. Its antigen is currently unknown. Study-wide results and limits: A model of 13 V-J pairs discriminated ophthalmopathy from stable hyperthyroidism.

Sequenced input: blood. V usage is TRBV6-1 and J usage is TRBJ1-3; D is unclear. This receptor was taken from a woman younger than 45 with Graves' hyperthyroidism that later progressed to Graves' ophthalmopathy. The DNA of the CDR3 is TGTGCCAGCAGCAGATCGGTTGGAAACACCATATATTTT. Amino acid sequence: CASSRSVGNTIYF.